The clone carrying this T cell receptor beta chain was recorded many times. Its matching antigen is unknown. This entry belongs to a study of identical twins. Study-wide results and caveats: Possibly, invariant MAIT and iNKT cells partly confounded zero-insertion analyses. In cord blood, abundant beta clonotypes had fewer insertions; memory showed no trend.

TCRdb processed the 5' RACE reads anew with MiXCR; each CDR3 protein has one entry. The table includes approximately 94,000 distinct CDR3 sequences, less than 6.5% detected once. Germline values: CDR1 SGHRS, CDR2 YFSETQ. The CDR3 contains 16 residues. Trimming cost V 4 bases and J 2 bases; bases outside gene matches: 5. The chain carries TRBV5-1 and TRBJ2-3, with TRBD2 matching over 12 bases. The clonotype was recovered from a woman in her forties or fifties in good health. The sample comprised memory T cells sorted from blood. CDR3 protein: CASSLGLAGTTDTQYF. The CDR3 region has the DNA TGCGCCAGCAGCCTCGGACTAGCGGGAACCACAGATACGCAGTATTTT.